These 27 T cell receptor beta chains came from one sample sequenced in a study of PD-L1 blockade in urothelial cancer. Here immunoSEQ multiplex PCR was the method, and the copy in TCRdb shows in-frame clones only, minus some. The sample yields about 49,000 clones, around nine tenths seen once. The material sequenced was PBMCs, taken around atezolizumab (anti-PD-L1) treatment. These receptors originate from a man in his 60s with urothelial cancer.

V is TRBV12-2 and J is TRBJ2-4; the D call TRBD2 from the table was never checked on the DNA. TRBV12-2 is given as a pseudogene. The CDR3 loop spans 18 amino acids. CDR3 DNA: TGTGCAAGTCGCTCGCCTGGACCGGGAGTCCCAGCCAAAAACATTCAGTACTTC. This codes for CASRSPGPGVPAKNIQYF.

The V gene is TRBV30, the J gene TRBJ1-6; D not resolved. Germline V gene sequence: CDR1 GTSNPN, CDR2 SVGIG (reference sequence). This CDR3 has 14 amino acids. V was clipped by 1 base and J by 0 bases, with 4 bases between them. CDR3 loop: CAWSDNSYNSPLHF. CDR3 sequence (DNA): TGTGCCTGGAGTGATAACTCCTATAATTCACCCCTCCACTTT.

The gene calls are TRBV5-6 and TRBJ2-5, with 11 bases matching TRBD2. CDR3 size: 18 residues. The V gene's germline CDR1 is SGHDT and CDR2 YYEEEE. Unmatched junction bases numbered 8, after V lost 0 bases and J lost 1 base. DNA for the CDR3: TGTGCCAGCAGCTTGGCACTAGCGGGGGCGTTTCTCCAAGAGACCCAGTACTTC. Translated: CASSLALAGAFLQETQYF.

The chain couples TRBV7-8 to TRBJ2-1; D remains ambiguous. The CDR3 extends over 15 amino acids. V was cut by 5 bases and J by 1 base, with 12 bases left in between. Germline CDR1 is SGHVS and CDR2 is FQNEAQ. The CDR3 nucleotides are TGTGCCAGCAGCCGAATAGAATCTTCCTACAATGAGCAGTTCTTC. It yields the protein CASSRIESSYNEQFF. Drawing the rest from reference TRBV7-8 and TRBJ2-1, the complete variable domain is GAGVSQSPRYKVAKRGQDVALRCDPISGHVSLFWYQQALGQGPEFLTYFQNEAQLDKSGLPSDRFFAERPEGSVSTLKIQRTQQEDSAVYLCASSRIESSYNEQFFGPGTRLTVL.

V and J are TRBV7-6 and TRBJ2-5; 11 positions match TRBD1. The CDR3 length is 15 residues. Germline V gene lookup returns CDR1 SGHVS and CDR2 FNYEAQ. With 6 bases clipped from V and 4 bases from J, the junction kept 7 bases outside the gene matches. The CDR3 region has the DNA TGTGCCAGCAGGGACAGGGGGCTCTCGGGAGAGACCCAGTACTTC. Encoded protein: CASRDRGLSGETQYF.

The chain carries TRBV6-5 and TRBJ1-2, with 7 bases aligning to TRBD1. The germline gives CDR1 MNHEY, CDR2 SVGAGI. The CDR3 has 15 residues. Trimming removed 0 bases from V and 5 bases from J; junction bases left unmatched: 6. This chain's CDR3 is CASSYSQTGKYGYTF. CDR3 bases: TGTGCCAGCAGTTACTCGCAGACAGGGAAGTATGGCTACACCTTC.

The chain joins TRBV6-1 to TRBJ2-3; 7 bases match TRBD1. The V and J ends lost 6 bases and 2 bases, in that order; junction bases with no gene match: 5. This CDR3 is 14 amino acids long. The germline V gene encodes CDR1 MNHNS and CDR2 SASEGT. CDR3 residues: CASRRQGDTDTQYF. CDR3 DNA: TGTGCCAGCAGAAGACAGGGCGACACAGATACGCAGTATTTT.

This clone was seen only once. This chain uses TRBV5-8 with TRBJ2-7; D gene unclear. There are 13 residues in the CDR3. Looked up from germline, CDR1 is SGHTS and CDR2 is YDEGEE. V was shortened by 5 bases and J by 3 bases, with 12 bases between the two germline ends. The CDR3 sequence is CASRRKGVYEQYF. The CDR3 nucleotides read TGTGCCAGCAGGCGGAAAGGAGTCTACGAGCAGTACTTC.

J is TRBJ2-3 and V is TRBV10-1; 14 bases align to TRBD2. This CDR3 is 14 amino acids long. The germline gives CDR1 WNHNN, CDR2 SYGVQD (reference sequence). After removal of 10 bases from V and 2 bases from J, the junction contained 2 bases not matched to a gene. DNA for the CDR3: TGCGCCACGGGACTAGCGGGGGACACAGATACGCAGTATTTT. Amino acids: CATGLAGDTDTQYF.

The chain links TRBV29-1 to TRBJ2-5; 8 bases match TRBD2. CDR1 SQVTM and CDR2 ANQGSEA come from the germline V gene. V lost 4 bases, J lost 2 bases, and 6 bases stayed unmatched. This CDR3 spans 14 amino acids. As DNA, the CDR3 is TGCAGCGTTGGCTTACCGGGGGGGCAAGAGACCCAGTACTTC. Translated, it gives CSVGLPGGQETQYF.

The chain joins TRBV11-3 to TRBJ2-2; TRBD1 aligns across 8 bases. This CDR3 region has 15 residues. V was clipped by 5 bases and J by 7 bases; unmatched bases: 9. The V gene's germline CDR1 is SGHNT and CDR2 YENEEA. The CDR3 sequence: CASSTRTGKSGELFF. The CDR3 DNA follows: TGTGCCAGCAGCACCAGGACAGGGAAAAGCGGGGAGCTGTTTTTT.

This clone was seen a single time. This rearrangement joins TRBV29-1 to TRBJ2-2, with 16 bases lining up with TRBD2. CDR1 and CDR2 (germline): SQVTM, ANQGSEA. The CDR3 is 17 amino acids. V lost 8 bases to trimming and J lost 6 bases; unmatched junction nucleotides: 12. In DNA form, the CDR3 reads TGCAGCTCAATACCGGGACTAGCGGGGGGGCGGGCCGGGGAGCTGTTTTTT. This codes for CSSIPGLAGGRAGELFF.

The gene calls are TRBV4-1 and TRBJ2-3, with TRBD2 matching 7 bases. The CDR3 runs to 16 residues. The junction had 4 bases not matched to a gene; V was cut back by 0 bases and J by 1 base. The germline V gene encodes CDR1 MGHRA and CDR2 YSYEKL. CDR3 coding DNA: TGCGCCAGCAGCCAAGATTTACGGGGGGGCACAGATACGCAGTATTTT. Amino acid sequence: CASSQDLRGGTDTQYF.

This chain joins TRBV30 and TRBJ2-1, with TRBD2 identical over 8 bases. CDR1 is GTSNPN and CDR2 is SVGIG in the germline V gene (reference sequence). This CDR3 comprises 14 residues. V gave up 2 bases and J gave up 5 bases; unmatched junction bases: 5. The CDR3 spells CAWSFKAGDNEQFF. As DNA, the CDR3 is TGTGCCTGGAGTTTTAAAGCGGGGGACAATGAGCAGTTCTTC.

The V and J genes are TRBV4-2 and TRBJ1-2, with 7 bases identical to TRBD1. The CDR3 extends over 15 amino acids. Per the germline V gene, CDR1 is LGHNA and CDR2 is YNFKEQ. V shed 4 bases and J 4 bases; nucleotides not matched to a gene: 9. The CDR3 spells CASSPGPGGSYGYTF. In nucleotides, the CDR3 is TGTGCCAGCAGCCCCGGCCCAGGGGGTAGCTATGGCTACACCTTC.

The J gene is TRBJ2-3, the V gene TRBV19; tentative D call: TRBD2 (6 bases). The CDR3 is 16 amino acids. The germline gives CDR1 LNHDA, CDR2 SQIVND (reference sequence). Between the trimmed V and J ends, which lost 3 bases and 1 base, there was a span of 14 bases. CDR3 nucleotide sequence: TGTGCCAGTAGTATGTGGGGGGAAGGCGGCACAGATACGCAGTATTTT. Protein product: CASSMWGEGGTDTQYF.

Note on this clone: Different DNA sequences within this sample yield the same CDR3. The gene calls are TRBV5-1 and TRBJ2-5; 9 bases fit TRBD1. The CDR3 contains 15 residues. CDR1 SGHRS and CDR2 YFSETQ come from the germline V gene. The junction had 2 bases not matched to a gene; V was cut back by 0 bases and J by 2 bases. The CDR3 spells CASSLEGQGQETQYF. The CDR3, as DNA: TGCGCCAGCAGCTTGGAAGGACAGGGGCAAGAGACCCAGTACTTC.

The rearrangement uses TRBV19 and TRBJ1-6; D gene ambiguous. V shed 3 bases and J shed 3 bases, with 3 bases lying between them. This CDR3 is built from 13 residues. In germline, CDR1 is LNHDA, CDR2 SQIVND (reference sequence). The CDR3 DNA sequence: TGTGCCAGTAGTATCAGCTATAATTCACCCCTCCACTTT. Protein product: CASSISYNSPLHF.

The chain is built from TRBV18 and TRBJ2-7; D is perhaps TRBD2 (6 bases). Trimming took 3 bases from V and 1 from J, leaving 19 bases between them. The CDR3 runs 17 residues. The germline gives CDR1 KGHSH, CDR2 LQKENI. CDR3 loop: CASSPIKLGEVSYEQYF. For the CDR3, the DNA is TGTGCCAGCTCACCCATAAAGTTAGGGGAGGTATCCTACGAGCAGTACTTC.

The V and J genes are TRBV5-1 and TRBJ1-1, with 7 bases identical to TRBD1. The CDR3 spans 14 residues. Looked up from germline, CDR1 is SGHRS and CDR2 is YFSETQ. J was trimmed by 5 bases and V by 4 bases; bases with no gene match: 8. CDR3 sequence reads: CASSKNRGGTEAFF. The CDR3, as DNA: TGCGCCAGCAGCAAAAACAGGGGAGGAACTGAAGCTTTCTTT.

V is TRBV7-2 and J is TRBJ1-4, with 8 bases matching TRBD1. After removal of 3 bases from V and 8 bases from J, the junction contained 5 bases not matched to a gene. The CDR3 spans 14 residues. Germline assignment: CDR1 SGHTA and CDR2 FQGNSA. CDR3 nucleotides: TGTGCCAGCAGCTTCGGACAGGGTTACGAAAAACTGTTTTTT. It translates to CASSFGQGYEKLFF.

The chain employs TRBV29-1 and TRBJ1-2; maybe TRBD1 (5 bases). V shed 7 bases and J shed 6 bases, with 18 bases lying between them. The CDR3 covers 13 residues. Germline values: CDR1 SQVTM, CDR2 ANQGSEA. CDR3 in amino acids: CSAAGRPTDGYTF. Here the CDR3 DNA reads TGCAGCGCCGCGGGACGCCCTACCGATGGCTACACCTTC.

The chain joins TRBV7-2 to TRBJ1-2; D unclear. The CDR3 is made up of 12 amino acids. V was cut by 2 bases and J by 8 bases, with 9 bases left in between. Germline CDR1 is SGHTA and CDR2 is FQGNSA. The CDR3 is CASSLSTGGYTF. CDR3 nucleotide sequence: TGTGCCAGCAGCTTATCAACGGGAGGCTACACCTTC. The variable domain in full, completed from reference TRBV7-2 and TRBJ1-2, reads GAGVSQSPSNKVTEKGKDVELRCDPISGHTALYWYRQSLGQGLEFLIYFQGNSAPDKSGLPSDRFSAERTGGSVSTLTIQRTQQEDSAVYLCASSLSTGGYTFGSGTRLTVV.

This rearrangement joins TRBV7-2 to TRBJ2-1; D may be TRBD1 (5 bases). The CDR3 has 16 amino acids. CDR1 SGHTA and CDR2 FQGNSA come from the germline V gene. V lost 0 bases and J 2 bases, leaving 11 bases between the germline ends. The DNA for the CDR3 is TGTGCCAGCAGCTTAGCACCAGGGCTGCCCTACAATGAGCAGTTCTTC. Amino acids: CASSLAPGLPYNEQFF. Looking up the rest from reference TRBV7-2 and TRBJ2-1 gives the full variable domain: GAGVSQSPSNKVTEKGKDVELRCDPISGHTALYWYRQSLGQGLEFLIYFQGNSAPDKSGLPSDRFSAERTGGSVSTLTIQRTQQEDSAVYLCASSLAPGLPYNEQFFGPGTRLTVL.

The J gene is TRBJ2-2, the V gene TRBV6-1; weak D call: TRBD1 (5 bases). The ends were cut back, 3 bases at V and 6 bases at J, with 14 bases in the middle. Germline assignment: CDR1 MNHNS and CDR2 SASEGT. CDR3 size: 15 residues. CDR3 DNA: TGTGCCAGCAGTGAGGTCTGGGGCATTGCCGGGGAGCTGTTTTTT. Encoded protein: CASSEVWGIAGELFF.

The CDR3 region has the DNA TGCGCCAGCAGCCAAGAGTATAAGCCCCAGCATTTT. Protein product: CASSQEYKPQHF. V is TRBV4-1 and J is TRBJ1-5, with no clear D. The V end lost 0 bases, the J end lost 8 bases, and 5 bases lay between the germline ends. This CDR3 is 12 amino acids long. From germline, CDR1 is MGHRA and CDR2 YSYEKL.

The V gene is TRBV6-6, the J gene TRBJ2-1, with 12 bases fitting TRBD2. CDR1 and CDR2 from the germline V gene are MNHNY and SVGAGI (reference sequence). There are 16 residues in the CDR3. Trimming took 6 bases from V and 0 from J; bases not matched to a gene: 3. The CDR3 spells CASRRTSGDSYNEQFF. CDR3 bases: TGTGCCAGCAGACGGACTAGCGGGGACTCCTACAATGAGCAGTTCTTC.